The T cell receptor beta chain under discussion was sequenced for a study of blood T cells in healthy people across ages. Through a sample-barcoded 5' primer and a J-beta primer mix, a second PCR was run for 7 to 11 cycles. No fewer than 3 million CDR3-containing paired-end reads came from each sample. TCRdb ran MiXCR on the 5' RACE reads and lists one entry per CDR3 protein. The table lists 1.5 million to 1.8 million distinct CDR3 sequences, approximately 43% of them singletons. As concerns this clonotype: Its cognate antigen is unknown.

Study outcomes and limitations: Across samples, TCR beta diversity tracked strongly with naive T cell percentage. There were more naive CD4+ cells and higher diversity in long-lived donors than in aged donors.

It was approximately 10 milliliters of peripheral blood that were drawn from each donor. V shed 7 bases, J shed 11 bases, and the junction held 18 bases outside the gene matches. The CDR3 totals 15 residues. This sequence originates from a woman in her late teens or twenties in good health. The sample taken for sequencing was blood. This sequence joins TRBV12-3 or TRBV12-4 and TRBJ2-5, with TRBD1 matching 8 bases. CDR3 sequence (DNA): TGTGCCAGCATAGAGTCCGGGACAGGATACAATGAGCAGTACTTC. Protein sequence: CASIESGTGYNEQYF.